This TCR beta chain stems from a study of T cell responses to AZD1222 COVID-19 vaccine. CDR1 is SEHNR, CDR2 FQNEAQ, per germline (reference sequence). The CDR3 length is 17 residues. The V gene end was trimmed by 1 base and the J gene end by 4 bases; junction bases not matched to a gene: 9. The protocol was immunoSEQ multiplex PCR, while the TCRdb copy is restricted to in-frame clones and leaves out a portion. The sample consists of 65,000 to 80,000 clones, roughly 90% of them appearing once. The chain couples TRBV7-9 to TRBJ1-3, with 8 nucleotides matching TRBD1. The starting material was peripheral blood, obtained on day 0 of AZD1222 vaccination. This sequence originates from an adult in good health. The CDR3, as DNA: TGTGCCAGCAGCTTAGGACAGGGGCCAACTTCGGGAAACACCATATATTTT. It yields the protein CASSLGQGPTSGNTIYF.